A selection of T cell receptor beta chains follows, all from one sample in a study of OX40 agonist ivuxolimab in advanced cancers. Some clones are missing from TCRdb's copy, which holds only in-frame ones; the method was immunoSEQ multiplex PCR. This sample has over 70,000 clones, with 85% to 90% found just once. Sequencing was performed on CD4+ or CD8+ T cells sorted from blood, taken in a trial of the OX40 agonist ivuxolimab. All receptors come from an adult with an advanced solid tumor such as melanoma, head and neck, liver or kidney cancer. Both conserved end residues are part of each CDR3. The order of the fields is J gene, CDR3 length, V gene, D gene, clone size, CDR3 DNA, CDR3 protein. The D gene is left open where the match is weak. Only some rows state a clone size, as once, few, many or a class for expanded clones.

J: TRBJ2-2
length: 12
V: TRBV19
D: .
size: .
DNA: TGTGCCAGTACCCCCCCCGGGATGACGCTGTTTTTT
CDR3: CASTPPGMTLFF

J: TRBJ2-6
length: 15
V: TRBV5-1
D: .
size: .
DNA: TGCGCCAGCAGCTTGGCAGACTCTGGGGCCAACGTCCTGACTTTC
CDR3: CASSLADSGANVLTF

J: TRBJ2-5
length: 13
V: TRBV7-2
D: .
size: .
DNA: TGTGCCAGCAGCTTAGTATACGAAGAGACCCAGTACTTC
CDR3: CASSLVYEETQYF

J: TRBJ2-2
length: 12
V: TRBV27
D: .
size: .
DNA: TGTGCCAGCAGTTTCATCCCCGGGGAGCTGTTTTTT
CDR3: CASSFIPGELFF

J: TRBJ2-5
length: 14
V: TRBV28
D: TRBD2
size: .
DNA: TGTGCCAGCAGTTCTAGCGGGAGAAGCGAGACCCAGTACTTC
CDR3: CASSSSGRSETQYF

J: TRBJ1-5
length: 14
V: TRBV28
D: .
size: .
DNA: TGTGCCAGCAGCCCGGTAGGGCTAGAGCAGCCCCAGCATTTT
CDR3: CASSPVGLEQPQHF

J: TRBJ1-2
length: 13
V: TRBV19
D: .
size: .
DNA: TGTGCCAGTTTCACGGACGAATTCTATGGCTACACCTTC
CDR3: CASFTDEFYGYTF

J: TRBJ2-7
length: 17
V: TRBV7-9
D: TRBD2
size: .
DNA: TGTGCCAGCAGCCGAGATAGTAGCGGGTTCCCCTCCTACGAGCAGTACTTC
CDR3: CASSRDSSGFPSYEQYF

J: TRBJ1-2
length: 14
V: TRBV7-9
D: TRBD1
size: .
DNA: TGTGCCAGCAGCTCCCTGGGGGACAGAGATGGCTACACCTTC
CDR3: CASSSLGDRDGYTF

J: TRBJ2-2
length: 15
V: TRBV5-1
D: TRBD1
size: .
DNA: TGCGCCAGCAGCACCGGACAGGTTGGCACCGGGGAGCTGTTTTTT
CDR3: CASSTGQVGTGELFF

J: TRBJ2-7
length: 14
V: TRBV5-1
D: .
size: .
DNA: TGCGCCAGCAGCTTGGCCGGGGCCACCTACGAGCAGTACTTC
CDR3: CASSLAGATYEQYF

J: TRBJ1-4
length: 16
V: TRBV6-6
D: .
size: .
DNA: TGTGCCAGCAGTCCGGGCCCGGGTTTCACTAATGAAAAACTGTTTTTT
CDR3: CASSPGPGFTNEKLFF

J: TRBJ1-2
length: 13
V: TRBV5-8
D: .
size: .
DNA: TGTGCCAGCACGGGCGGGGGATGGCGCGGCTACACCTTC
CDR3: CASTGGGWRGYTF

J: TRBJ2-1
length: 17
V: TRBV6-4
D: TRBD2
size: .
DNA: TGTGCCAGCAGTGACGCCGCTAGCGGGAGCTCCTACAATGAGCAGTTCTTC
CDR3: CASSDAASGSSYNEQFF

J: TRBJ2-4
length: 14
V: TRBV7-3
D: .
size: .
DNA: TGTGCCATCCCTCACCGAGCTACCAAAAACATTCAGTACTTC
CDR3: CAIPHRATKNIQYF

J: TRBJ2-7
length: 12
V: TRBV7-6
D: .
size: once
DNA: TGTGCCAGCAGCCCAGGGACCTACGAGCAGTACTTC
CDR3: CASSPGTYEQYF

J: TRBJ2-7
length: 14
V: TRBV5-4
D: .
size: .
DNA: TGTGCCAGCAGCTTAAACAGGGTCACCTACGAGCAGTACTTC
CDR3: CASSLNRVTYEQYF